The 21 T cell receptor beta chains reported below all come from one sample, sequenced in a study of blood T cell repertoires in COVID-19. The data were produced by immunoSEQ multiplex PCR, yet TCRdb's version contains in-frame clones alone and is incomplete. The data show approximately 440,000 clones, with about nine tenths seen just once and 0.6% held by the top ten. Sequenced: PBMCs or T cells enriched from blood (not recorded which). The receptors come from a man younger than 35 who had recovered from COVID-19.

The genes are TRBV10-1 and TRBJ2-1; D remains unclear. V was clipped by 0 bases and J by 9 bases, with 6 bases between them. CDR3 length: 12 residues. The germline CDR1 and CDR2 sequences are WNHNN and SYGVQD (reference sequence). The CDR3 is CASSESLSEQFF. CDR3 nucleotide sequence: TGCGCCAGCAGTGAGTCGCTCAGTGAGCAGTTCTTC.

V is TRBV18 and J is TRBJ2-5; 11 nucleotides match TRBD2. CDR1 is KGHSH and CDR2 is LQKENI in the germline V gene. The length of the CDR3 is 15 residues. The V and J ends lost 4 bases and 3 bases, in that order; junction bases with no gene match: 4. The CDR3 sequence: CASSLQTSGKETQYF. CDR3 coding DNA: TGTGCCAGCTCACTACAGACTAGCGGGAAAGAGACCCAGTACTTC.

This rearrangement joins TRBV19 to TRBJ1-4; a weak D match, TRBD1 (6 bases). V lost 6 bases and J lost 5, with 10 bases in between. Germline CDR1 is LNHDA and CDR2 is SQIVND (reference sequence). The CDR3 consists of 13 residues. The CDR3 region is CASSTQGNEKLFF. The CDR3 DNA reads TGTGCCAGTAGCACGCAGGGGAATGAAAAACTGTTTTTT.

This chain links TRBV28 with TRBJ1-5; D not certain. Trimming removed 6 bases from V and 7 bases from J, with 10 bases in between. The CDR3 is 12 residues long. Looked up from germline, CDR1 is MDHEN and CDR2 is SYDVKM. In DNA, the CDR3 is TGTGCCAGCAGCGGGGTTGGCCAGCCCCAGCATTTT. Its protein product is CASSGVGQPQHF.

The genes are TRBV10-3 and TRBJ1-1; TRBD1 is a possible D gene (5 bases). The ends were cut back, 3 bases at V and 0 bases at J, with 11 bases in the middle. The V gene's germline CDR1 is ENHRY and CDR2 SYGVKD. CDR3 length: 15 residues. The CDR3 DNA reads as TGTGCCATCAGTGACAGGGTGAGCATGAACACTGAAGCTTTCTTT. Protein product: CAISDRVSMNTEAFF.

The chain is built from TRBV11-2 and TRBJ2-1; 8 bases are a match to TRBD2. CDR3 length: 16 amino acids. The junction had 1 base not matched to a gene; V was cut back by 0 bases and J by 0 bases. Germline CDR1 and CDR2: SGHAT and FQNNGV. The CDR3 reads CASSLESGSSYNEQFF. CDR3 bases: TGTGCCAGCAGCTTAGAGAGCGGGAGCTCCTACAATGAGCAGTTCTTC. The full variable domain, completed using reference TRBV11-2 and TRBJ2-1, is EAGVAQSPRYKIIEKRQSVAFWCNPISGHATLYWYQQILGQGPKLLIQFQNNGVVDDSQLPKDRFSAERLKGVDSTLKIQPAKLEDSAVYLCASSLESGSSYNEQFFGPGTRLTVL.

This chain connects TRBV18 to TRBJ2-7; TRBD1 matches at 7 bases. The CDR3 totals 15 residues. Germline V CDR1 and CDR2: KGHSH, LQKENI. Trimming at V came to 5 bases and at J to 1 base, leaving 8 bases not matched to a gene. DNA for the CDR3: TGTGCCAGCTCAGGCAGGGGGACGGGGTCCTACGAGCAGTACTTC. It encodes CASSGRGTGSYEQYF. The full variable domain, completed using reference TRBV18 and TRBJ2-7, is NAGVMQNPRHLVRRRGQEARLRCSPMKGHSHVYWYRQLPEEGLKFMVYLQKENIIDESGMPKERFSAEFPKEGPSILRIQQVVRGDSAAYFCASSGRGTGSYEQYFGPGTRLTVT.

The genes are TRBV28 and TRBJ2-7; 9 bases line up with TRBD1. Germline V gene sequence: CDR1 MDHEN, CDR2 SYDVKM. The ends lost 10 bases at V and 4 bases at J; junction bases unmatched: 11. The CDR3 is 14 amino acids. For the CDR3, the DNA is TGTGCCACCCTTTCCGGGACAGGGTTATACGAGCAGTACTTC. Its translation: CATLSGTGLYEQYF.

This chain connects TRBV20-1 to TRBJ1-2; no reliable D call. The CDR3 has 11 residues. Germline V CDR1 and CDR2: DFQATT, SNEGSKA (reference sequence). Trimming removed 6 bases at V and 8 bases at J, with 13 bases between. The CDR3 region is CSATRGDGYTF. In nucleotides, the CDR3 is TGCAGTGCCACCCGGGGAGACGGCTACACCTTC.

The chain links TRBV19 to TRBJ1-4; tentatively, D is TRBD1 (5 bases). In germline, CDR1 is LNHDA, CDR2 SQIVND (reference sequence). The V end lost 2 bases, the J end lost 3 bases, and 10 bases lay between the germline ends. The CDR3 is made up of 15 amino acids. CDR3 protein: CASSISGGANEKLFF. The DNA for the CDR3 is TGTGCCAGTAGTATATCGGGGGGAGCTAATGAAAAACTGTTTTTT.

The chain joins TRBV7-3 to TRBJ2-7; D gene unclear. CDR1 is SGHTA and CDR2 is FQGTGA in the germline V gene. CDR3 length: 13 amino acids. V was trimmed by 1 base and J by 2 bases, leaving 6 bases between them. The CDR3 loop reads CASSLSGTYEQYF. CDR3 nucleotide sequence: TGTGCCAGCAGCTTAAGCGGTACCTACGAGCAGTACTTC.

The chain uses TRBV27 and TRBJ1-4; D remains unclear. Between the trimmed V and J ends, which lost 9 bases and 2 bases, there was a span of 16 bases. This CDR3 has 15 amino acids. Germline CDR1 is MNHEY and CDR2 is SMNVEV (reference sequence). The CDR3 reads CARRGFKGTNEKLFF. CDR3 DNA sequence: TGTGCCAGACGAGGGTTTAAAGGGACTAATGAAAAACTGTTTTTT.

This chain joins TRBV6-4 and TRBJ2-3; TRBD2 is a possible D gene (7 bases). Germline values: CDR1 MRHNA, CDR2 SNTAGT. Trimming removed 6 bases from V and 1 base from J, with 17 bases in between. The CDR3 length is 16 residues. This CDR3 is CASSPEGGLGTDTQYF. The CDR3, as DNA: TGTGCCAGCAGCCCCGAGGGGGGGCTGGGCACAGATACGCAGTATTTT.

V gene TRBV27 combines with J gene TRBJ1-6, with 7 bases that match TRBD1. V lost 2 bases and J lost 9; bases outside the gene matches: 4. CDR3 length equals 14 residues. The V gene's germline CDR1 is MNHEY and CDR2 SMNVEV (reference sequence). CDR3 region: CASSLDRASSPLHF. Written as DNA, the CDR3 is TGTGCCAGCAGTTTAGACAGGGCCAGTTCACCCCTCCACTTT.

The chain uses TRBV7-2 and TRBJ1-6; 9 bases match TRBD1. Trimming cost V 1 base and J 13 bases; bases outside gene matches: 5. The germline CDR1 and CDR2 sequences are SGHTA and FQGNSA. The CDR3 length is 14 residues. The CDR3 sequence is CASSLGGTGPPLHF. The CDR3 region has the DNA TGTGCCAGCAGCTTAGGCGGGACAGGGCCCCCCCTCCACTTT. Full variable domain (rest looked up from reference TRBV7-2 and TRBJ1-6): GAGVSQSPSNKVTEKGKDVELRCDPISGHTALYWYRQSLGQGLEFLIYFQGNSAPDKSGLPSDRFSAERTGGSVSTLTIQRTQQEDSAVYLCASSLGGTGPPLHFGNGTRLTVT.

This clone was seen a single time. V and J are TRBV4-1 and TRBJ2-7; TRBD2 matches at 9 bases. After removal of 7 bases from V and 5 bases from J, the junction contained 9 bases not matched to a gene. CDR3 length equals 14 residues. Germline-derived CDR1 and CDR2 are MGHRA and YSYEKL. CDR3 nucleotide sequence: TGCGCCAGCAAGGTGGCGGGAGGGCTGGACGAGCAGTACTTC. Encoded protein: CASKVAGGLDEQYF.

This chain uses TRBV3-1 (or the pseudogene TRBV3-2) with TRBJ1-2; 9 bases map to TRBD1. V shed 1 base and J 4 bases; nucleotides not matched to a gene: 13. The CDR3 spans 18 residues. The germline CDR1 and CDR2 sequences are LGHDT and YNNKEL (reference sequence). In DNA form, the CDR3 reads TGTGCCAGCAGCCAAGGGGGGGGGACAGGGAACCTGGTCTATGGCTACACCTTC. It encodes CASSQGGGTGNLVYGYTF.

This chain connects TRBV19 to TRBJ1-1, with D hard to call. Per the germline V gene, CDR1 is LNHDA and CDR2 is SQIVND (reference sequence). CDR3 length equals 15 residues. V gave up 0 bases and J gave up 1 base, with 9 bases separating them. The DNA of the CDR3 is TGTGCCAGTAGTATAGATCTATCCCCGAACACTGAAGCTTTCTTT. Encoded protein: CASSIDLSPNTEAFF.

The genes are TRBV27 and TRBJ1-2, with D perhaps matching TRBD1 (6 bases). Germline V lookup: CDR1 MNHEY, CDR2 SMNVEV (reference sequence). The CDR3 contains 14 residues. Trimming left V 6 bases short and J 3 bases short, with 14 bases between. For the CDR3, the DNA is TGTGCCAGCAGAGACAGGCCTGGACACTATGGCTACACCTTC. Translated: CASRDRPGHYGYTF.

The genes are TRBV27 and TRBJ1-2, with D maybe TRBD1 (5 bases). This CDR3 has 13 residues. V dropped 3 bases and J dropped 5 bases, with 10 bases sitting between them. The germline CDR1 and CDR2 sequences are MNHEY and SMNVEV (reference sequence). CDR3 DNA: TGTGCCAGCAGTTTTCAGGGCAGTTATGGCTACACCTTC. This codes for CASSFQGSYGYTF.

This clone has only one observation. Other DNA sequences in this specimen translate into the identical CDR3. The chain recombines TRBV11-3 with TRBJ2-7; 8 bases match TRBD1. CDR3 length equals 12 residues. Germline assignment: CDR1 SGHNT and CDR2 YENEEA. V was clipped by 9 bases and J by 3 bases; unmatched bases: 4. For the CDR3, the DNA is TGTGCCAGTCGGGGACAGGACTACGAGCAGTACTTC. Protein product: CASRGQDYEQYF.